This T cell receptor (beta chain) was sequenced for a study of blood T cell repertoires in COVID-19. Overall study: The samples span acute and convalescent COVID-19 from the United States, Italy and Spain. Sample material is recorded as cDNA or gDNA derived from T cells, B-cell-depleted T cells, or PBMCs.

From germline, CDR1 is KGHSH and CDR2 LQKENI. V gave up 3 bases and J gave up 0 bases, with 9 bases separating them. The CDR3 totals 15 residues. Produced via immunoSEQ multiplex PCR; TCRdb's table is partial and in-frame only. The sample contains about 280,000 clones, 65% to 90% of which appear only once. Comments on this clone: Other DNA sequences of this sample code for an identical CDR3.

Source material: peripheral blood. V gene TRBV18 combines with J gene TRBJ1-3; D call uncertain. The receptor was derived from a human donor in a cohort sampled during active COVID-19. The CDR3 DNA sequence: TGTGCCAGCTCACCGGGAGGGAGCTCTGGAAACACCATATATTTT. As protein: CASSPGGSSGNTIYF.